This is a list of T cell receptor beta chains from one sample in a study of cytomegalovirus exposure and HLA in healthy donors. TCRdb keeps only in-frame clones here, not all; method: immunoSEQ multiplex PCR. The sample contains fewer than 65,000 clones, 73% of which appear only once. Sequences were obtained from PBMCs. Receptor source: a man in his fifties in good health and CMV-seronegative. Each CDR3 is given with its conserved first and last residue. A D gene is named only where the DNA matches it firmly. Not every row has a clone size; where given, it reads once, few, many or a size class.

j_gene: TRBJ2-5; v_gene: TRBV5-1; abundance: -; d_gene: -; CDR3nt: TGCGCCAGCAGCTGGAGGACAGCTCAAGAGACCCAGTACTTC; CDR3aa: CASSWRTAQETQYF
j_gene: TRBJ2-2; v_gene: TRBV9; abundance: few; d_gene: TRBD2; CDR3nt: TGTGCCAGCAGCCCGGGACTAGCGGGGGGGCCAAACACCGGGGAGCTGTTTTTT; CDR3aa: CASSPGLAGGPNTGELFF
j_gene: TRBJ2-7; v_gene: TRBV30; abundance: -; d_gene: -; CDR3nt: TGTGCCTGTTCATCAGTAGGGGGTCTCCTCTCCTACGAGCAGTACTTC; CDR3aa: CACSSVGGLLSYEQYF
j_gene: TRBJ1-3; v_gene: TRBV27; abundance: few; d_gene: -; CDR3nt: TGTGCCAGCAGTGAACACAAACCTGGAAACACCATATATTTT; CDR3aa: CASSEHKPGNTIYF
j_gene: TRBJ1-1; v_gene: TRBV5-4; abundance: -; d_gene: TRBD1; CDR3nt: TGTGCCAGCAGCCCCGGACAGGGGGCACAAGCTTTCTTT; CDR3aa: CASSPGQGAQAFF
j_gene: TRBJ2-1; v_gene: TRBV10-3; abundance: -; d_gene: -; CDR3nt: TGTGCCATCAGTGAGTCAGGGGGAGTAGATGAGCAGTTCTTC; CDR3aa: CAISESGGVDEQFF
j_gene: TRBJ2-7; v_gene: TRBV6-1; abundance: -; d_gene: TRBD2; CDR3nt: TGTGCCAGCAGGGAACGGGGGACTAGCGGGTTCTACGAGCAGTACTTC; CDR3aa: CASRERGTSGFYEQYF
j_gene: TRBJ1-2; v_gene: TRBV5-1; abundance: -; d_gene: -; CDR3nt: TGCGCCAGCAGCTTGGTACAGGCTCCCCTATCAGGATACACCTTC; CDR3aa: CASSLVQAPLSGYTF
j_gene: TRBJ1-4; v_gene: TRBV7-8; abundance: -; d_gene: -; CDR3nt: TGTGCCAGCAGCTTACCGGGGAGTGACCTGTTTTTT; CDR3aa: CASSLPGSDLFF
j_gene: TRBJ1-4; v_gene: TRBV5-1; abundance: -; d_gene: -; CDR3nt: TGCGCCAGCAGCCGGGAGGGCAGGGTGAAGGAAAAACTGTTTTTT; CDR3aa: CASSREGRVKEKLFF
j_gene: TRBJ1-1; v_gene: TRBV7-2; abundance: -; d_gene: TRBD1; CDR3nt: TGTGCCAGCAGCTTTGGGACAGGGAACACTGAAGCTTTCTTT; CDR3aa: CASSFGTGNTEAFF
j_gene: TRBJ1-1; v_gene: TRBV5-1; abundance: -; d_gene: -; CDR3nt: TGCGCCAGCAGCTTTTCAGGGGCAAAAGCTTTCTTT; CDR3aa: CASSFSGAKAFF
j_gene: TRBJ2-1; v_gene: TRBV7-9; abundance: -; d_gene: TRBD2; CDR3nt: TGTGCCAGCAGCTCGGTAACTAGCGGGGGGGCCAGTGAGCAGTTCTTC; CDR3aa: CASSSVTSGGASEQFF
j_gene: TRBJ1-4; v_gene: TRBV9; abundance: -; d_gene: TRBD1; CDR3nt: TGTGCCAGCAGCCCCGGGCAGGGGGCGAATGAAAAACTGTTTTTT; CDR3aa: CASSPGQGANEKLFF
j_gene: TRBJ2-1; v_gene: TRBV5-5; abundance: -; d_gene: TRBD1; CDR3nt: TGTGCCAGCAGTTCATTTTACCGGGACAGGGTGATTCCGAATGAGCAGTTCTTC; CDR3aa: CASSSFYRDRVIPNEQFF
j_gene: TRBJ2-2; v_gene: TRBV6-1; abundance: -; d_gene: TRBD1; CDR3nt: TGTGCCAGCAGTGCCCGGACAGGGCTTTCCGGGGAGCTGTTTTTT; CDR3aa: CASSARTGLSGELFF
j_gene: TRBJ1-2; v_gene: TRBV29-1; abundance: -; d_gene: TRBD1; CDR3nt: TGCAGCGTTGAAGATCCAGGGGGCGGCGGCTACACCTTC; CDR3aa: CSVEDPGGGGYTF
j_gene: TRBJ2-4; v_gene: TRBV27; abundance: -; d_gene: TRBD1; CDR3nt: TGTGCCAGCAGTTCCCCGACAGGGGTAAATCAGTACTTC; CDR3aa: CASSSPTGVNQYF
j_gene: TRBJ1-1; v_gene: TRBV6-5; abundance: -; d_gene: TRBD1; CDR3nt: TGTGCCAGCAGTCTGACCGGGACAGGGTCGACTGAAGCTTTCTTT; CDR3aa: CASSLTGTGSTEAFF
j_gene: TRBJ1-4; v_gene: TRBV9; abundance: -; d_gene: -; CDR3nt: TGTGCCAGCAGCGCGTTAACAACTAATGAAAAACTGTTTTTT; CDR3aa: CASSALTTNEKLFF
j_gene: TRBJ2-3; v_gene: TRBV6-1; abundance: -; d_gene: -; CDR3nt: TGTGCCAGCGGGCCCGGACTCCGCACAGATACGCAGTATTTT; CDR3aa: CASGPGLRTDTQYF
j_gene: TRBJ2-7; v_gene: TRBV11-1; abundance: few; d_gene: -; CDR3nt: TGTGCCAGCAGCTTGGTTCCTGTTGTAGTCTACGAGCAGTACTTC; CDR3aa: CASSLVPVVVYEQYF
j_gene: TRBJ2-7; v_gene: TRBV18; abundance: -; d_gene: -; CDR3nt: TGTGCCAGCTCACCGGGACATACCACGGACGAGCAGTACTTC; CDR3aa: CASSPGHTTDEQYF
j_gene: TRBJ1-5; v_gene: TRBV6-5; abundance: once; d_gene: -; CDR3nt: TGTGCCAGCAGTAATAGGGGGTCTACGCGGCCCCAGCATTTT; CDR3aa: CASSNRGSTRPQHF
j_gene: TRBJ2-7; v_gene: TRBV5-1; abundance: -; d_gene: TRBD1; CDR3nt: TGCGCCAGCAGCCAGGGGGTGGCCAGGTACGAGCAGTACTTC; CDR3aa: CASSQGVARYEQYF
j_gene: TRBJ2-7; v_gene: TRBV6-4; abundance: few; d_gene: -; CDR3nt: TGTGCCAGCAGTGATCATCCCCACACACCCTCCTACGAGCAGTACTTC; CDR3aa: CASSDHPHTPSYEQYF
j_gene: TRBJ1-2; v_gene: TRBV5-6; abundance: -; d_gene: -; CDR3nt: TGTGCCAGCAGCGACGGACAGACCTATGGCTACACCTTC; CDR3aa: CASSDGQTYGYTF
j_gene: TRBJ2-2; v_gene: TRBV2; abundance: -; d_gene: TRBD2; CDR3nt: TGTGCCAGCAGCCCCGGGAGGGGCTACACCGGGGAGCTGTTTTTT; CDR3aa: CASSPGRGYTGELFF
j_gene: TRBJ1-6; v_gene: TRBV19; abundance: -; d_gene: TRBD1; CDR3nt: TGTGCCAGTACCGACAGGGTCTTAAATTCACCCCTCCACTTT; CDR3aa: CASTDRVLNSPLHF
j_gene: TRBJ2-7; v_gene: TRBV5-4; abundance: -; d_gene: -; CDR3nt: TGTGCCAGCAGCCCCGGGGGAAGGGTCGCATACGAGCAGTACTTC; CDR3aa: CASSPGGRVAYEQYF
j_gene: TRBJ1-5; v_gene: TRBV6-6; abundance: once; d_gene: -; CDR3nt: TGTGCCAGCGGGCAGGGAAATCAGCCCCAGCATTTT; CDR3aa: CASGQGNQPQHF
j_gene: TRBJ2-7; v_gene: TRBV18; abundance: -; d_gene: -; CDR3nt: TGTGCCAGCTCACCCGTGGGTGAGGGTTTCGAGCAGTACTTC; CDR3aa: CASSPVGEGFEQYF
j_gene: TRBJ1-2; v_gene: TRBV7-3; abundance: -; d_gene: TRBD1; CDR3nt: TGTGCCAGCAGCTCGGGACAGGCGCTCTATGGCTACACCTTC; CDR3aa: CASSSGQALYGYTF
j_gene: TRBJ1-1; v_gene: TRBV6-6; abundance: -; d_gene: -; CDR3nt: TGTGCCAGCGAGGCGGTACCGAACACTGAAGCTTTCTTT; CDR3aa: CASEAVPNTEAFF
j_gene: TRBJ2-5; v_gene: TRBV5-3; abundance: -; d_gene: -; CDR3nt: TGTGCCAGAAGCTCGGGACACGAAGAGACCCAGTACTTC; CDR3aa: CARSSGHEETQYF
j_gene: TRBJ1-5; v_gene: TRBV6-5; abundance: -; d_gene: -; CDR3nt: TGTGCCAGCAGTTACTCAACGGGGGATCAGCCCCAGCATTTT; CDR3aa: CASSYSTGDQPQHF
j_gene: TRBJ2-7; v_gene: TRBV7-9; abundance: -; d_gene: TRBD1; CDR3nt: TGTGCCAGCACCCCAGACGGCAGGGGGCGAGATGAGCAGTACTTC; CDR3aa: CASTPDGRGRDEQYF
j_gene: TRBJ2-7; v_gene: TRBV6-1; abundance: -; d_gene: TRBD2; CDR3nt: TGTGCCCACACCGGGACTAGCGGTCCCTACGAGCAGTACTTC; CDR3aa: CAHTGTSGPYEQYF
j_gene: TRBJ1-1; v_gene: TRBV7-9; abundance: -; d_gene: -; CDR3nt: TGTTCCAGCAGCTTTCAGGGTGGTGAAGCTTTCTTT; CDR3aa: CSSSFQGGEAFF
j_gene: TRBJ2-5; v_gene: TRBV7-6; abundance: -; d_gene: -; CDR3nt: TGTGCCAGCAGGACTATCCCCGGGAACCGGGAGACCCAGTACTTC; CDR3aa: CASRTIPGNRETQYF
j_gene: TRBJ2-1; v_gene: TRBV10-1; abundance: -; d_gene: TRBD2; CDR3nt: TGCGCCAGCAGTGAGCTGGTAGCGGGGGGGAGGAATGAGCAGTTCTTC; CDR3aa: CASSELVAGGRNEQFF
j_gene: TRBJ2-1; v_gene: TRBV9; abundance: few; d_gene: TRBD2; CDR3nt: TGTGCCAGCAGCTTTAGGACTAGCGGGGGGGCAGAGCAGTTCTTC; CDR3aa: CASSFRTSGGAEQFF
j_gene: TRBJ2-7; v_gene: TRBV7-9; abundance: -; d_gene: TRBD1; CDR3nt: TGTTCCAGCAGCTTAGACAGGGTTGGGAACTACGAGCAGTACTTC; CDR3aa: CSSSLDRVGNYEQYF
j_gene: TRBJ2-5; v_gene: TRBV5-5; abundance: -; d_gene: -; CDR3nt: TGTGCCAGCAGCTCTGCCCGATGGGGCAGGCAAGAGACCCAGTACTTC; CDR3aa: CASSSARWGRQETQYF
j_gene: TRBJ1-1; v_gene: TRBV30; abundance: few; d_gene: -; CDR3nt: TGTGTTAGTGGGGGACTCTATGGCGCTGAAGCTTTCTTT; CDR3aa: CVSGGLYGAEAFF
j_gene: TRBJ1-1; v_gene: TRBV7-8; abundance: -; d_gene: -; CDR3nt: TGTGCCAGCAGCTTAGTAGTCAACGGTGAAGCTTTCTTT; CDR3aa: CASSLVVNGEAFF
j_gene: TRBJ1-1; v_gene: TRBV5-8; abundance: -; d_gene: -; CDR3nt: TGTGCCAGCAGCCGCCTACTTGCGGGGAGGACGAACACTGAAGCTTTCTTT; CDR3aa: CASSRLLAGRTNTEAFF
j_gene: TRBJ1-4; v_gene: TRBV25-1; abundance: -; d_gene: -; CDR3nt: TGTGCCAGCAGTGACCCCAGGAGGGCGGGTCTTTCTGAAAAACTGTTTTTT; CDR3aa: CASSDPRRAGLSEKLFF
j_gene: TRBJ1-1; v_gene: TRBV28; abundance: -; d_gene: -; CDR3nt: TGTGCCAGCAGTCACAGGGAGAACACTGAAGCTTTCTTT; CDR3aa: CASSHRENTEAFF
j_gene: TRBJ2-7; v_gene: TRBV7-9; abundance: -; d_gene: TRBD1; CDR3nt: TGTTCCAGCAGCGCAGAACAGGGGGGATTTTACGAGCAGTACTTC; CDR3aa: CSSSAEQGGFYEQYF
j_gene: TRBJ2-7; v_gene: TRBV29-1; abundance: -; d_gene: TRBD1; CDR3nt: TGCAGCGTTGCGGGCAGGGGGTACGAGCAGTACTTC; CDR3aa: CSVAGRGYEQYF
j_gene: TRBJ1-5; v_gene: TRBV4-1; abundance: -; d_gene: -; CDR3nt: TGCGCCAGCAGCCAGGTAGGACACCTACCCAATCAGCCCCAGCATTTT; CDR3aa: CASSQVGHLPNQPQHF
j_gene: TRBJ1-4; v_gene: TRBV9; abundance: -; d_gene: -; CDR3nt: TGTGCCAGCGGGCTGGGGGCCAACGAAAAACTGTTTTTT; CDR3aa: CASGLGANEKLFF
j_gene: TRBJ2-2; v_gene: TRBV6-1; abundance: once; d_gene: TRBD1; CDR3nt: TGTGCCAGCAGTGCTACGACAGGGGGCACCGGGGAGCTGTTTTTT; CDR3aa: CASSATTGGTGELFF